This T cell receptor beta chain is from a study of T cell changes during pregnancy in multiple sclerosis (dated by TCRdb to about 2019). Study-level background: The study examined how the T cell repertoire changed over the course of pregnancy in women with multiple sclerosis.

About this clone itself: What antigen it recognizes has not been identified. The sample holds no much larger clone one base away, and base qualities are not on file.

Its CDR3 holds 15 amino acids, cysteine through phenylalanine. Only CDR3 DNA remains: 45 bases, in frame from the first base. The germline V gene encodes CDR1 LGHNA and CDR2 YSLEER. V and J are trimmed by 5 bases and 5 bases, and the gene matches miss 9 bases of the junction. The library was generated by the immunoSEQ multiplex PCR assay. Sourced from immuneACCESS, this table was stored by TCRdb with only in-frame sequences that have V and J called. A share of the clones is absent; for the studies checked, an unresolved V gene accounts for under half, and the remainder has no known explanation. Here the sample has tens of thousands of clones; about nine tenths occur a single time. Just under 2% of the sample belongs to the ten largest clones.

This clonotype was obtained from a female donor with multiple sclerosis, enrolled in a pregnancy study. Sequences were derived from peripheral blood, sampled in the second trimester of pregnancy. This receptor chain uses TRBV4-3 and TRBJ1-5; 7 central nucleotides agree with TRBD1. The DNA reads as follows: TGCGCCAGCAGCACTACGACAGGGCGGGATCAGCCCCAGCATTTT. Its amino acids are CASSTTTGRDQPQHF.